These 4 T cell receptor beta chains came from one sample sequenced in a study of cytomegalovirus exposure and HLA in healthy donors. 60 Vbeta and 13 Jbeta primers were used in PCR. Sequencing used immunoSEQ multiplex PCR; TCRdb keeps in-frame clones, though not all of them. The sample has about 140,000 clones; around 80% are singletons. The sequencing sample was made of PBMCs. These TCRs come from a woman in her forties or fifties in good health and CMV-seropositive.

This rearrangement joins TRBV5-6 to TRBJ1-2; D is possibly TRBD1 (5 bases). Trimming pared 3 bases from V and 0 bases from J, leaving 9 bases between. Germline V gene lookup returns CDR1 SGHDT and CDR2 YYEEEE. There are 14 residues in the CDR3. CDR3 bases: TGTGCCAGCAGCTGGGCGGGGGCTAACTATGGCTACACCTTC. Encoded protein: CASSWAGANYGYTF.

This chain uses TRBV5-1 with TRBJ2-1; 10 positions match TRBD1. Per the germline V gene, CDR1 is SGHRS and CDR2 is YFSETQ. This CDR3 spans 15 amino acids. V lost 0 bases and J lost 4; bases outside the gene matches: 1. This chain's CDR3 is CASSLAGQGYNEQFF. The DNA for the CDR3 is TGCGCCAGCAGCTTGGCGGGACAGGGGTACAATGAGCAGTTCTTC.

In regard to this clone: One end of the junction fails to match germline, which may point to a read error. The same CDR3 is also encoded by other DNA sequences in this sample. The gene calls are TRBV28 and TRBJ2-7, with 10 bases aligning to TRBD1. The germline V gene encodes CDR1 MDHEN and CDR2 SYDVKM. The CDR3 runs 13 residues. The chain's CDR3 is CASDGTGDYEQYF. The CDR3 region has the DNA TGCGCCAGCGATGGGACAGGGGATTACGAGCAGTACTTC.

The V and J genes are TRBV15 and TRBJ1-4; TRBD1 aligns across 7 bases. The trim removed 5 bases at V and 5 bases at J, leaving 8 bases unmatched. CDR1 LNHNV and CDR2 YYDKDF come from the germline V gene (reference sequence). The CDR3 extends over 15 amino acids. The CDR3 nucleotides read TGTGCCACCAGCTCCGAGACAGGGCGGAATGAAAAACTGTTTTTT. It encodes CATSSETGRNEKLFF.